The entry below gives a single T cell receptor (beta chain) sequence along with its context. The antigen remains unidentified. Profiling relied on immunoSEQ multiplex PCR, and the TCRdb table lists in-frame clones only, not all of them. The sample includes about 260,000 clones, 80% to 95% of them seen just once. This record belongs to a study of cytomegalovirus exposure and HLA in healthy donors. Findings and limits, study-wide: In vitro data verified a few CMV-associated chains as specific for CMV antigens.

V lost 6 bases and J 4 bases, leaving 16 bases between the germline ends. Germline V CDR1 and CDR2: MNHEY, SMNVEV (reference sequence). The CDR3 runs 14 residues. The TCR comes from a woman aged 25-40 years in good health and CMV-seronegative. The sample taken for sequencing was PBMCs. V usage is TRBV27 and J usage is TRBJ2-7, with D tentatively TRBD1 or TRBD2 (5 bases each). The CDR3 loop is CASSLSQWGYEQYF. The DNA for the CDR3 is TGTGCCAGCAGCCTATCACAGTGGGGGTACGAGCAGTACTTC.